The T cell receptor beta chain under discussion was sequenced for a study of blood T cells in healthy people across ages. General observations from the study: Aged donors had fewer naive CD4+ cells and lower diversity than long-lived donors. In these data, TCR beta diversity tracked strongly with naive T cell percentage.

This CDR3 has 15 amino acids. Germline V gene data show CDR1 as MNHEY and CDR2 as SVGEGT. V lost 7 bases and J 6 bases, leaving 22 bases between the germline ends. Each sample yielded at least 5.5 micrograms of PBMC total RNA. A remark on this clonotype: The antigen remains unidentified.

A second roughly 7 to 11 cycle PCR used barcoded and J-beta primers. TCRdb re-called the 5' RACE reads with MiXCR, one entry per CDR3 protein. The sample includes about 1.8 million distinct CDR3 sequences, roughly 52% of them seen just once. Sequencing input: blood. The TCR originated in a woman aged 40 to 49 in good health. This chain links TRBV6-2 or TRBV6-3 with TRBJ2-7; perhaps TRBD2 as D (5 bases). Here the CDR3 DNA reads TGTGCCAGCAACCATCCTAGCCGTCGCCTCTCCGAGCAGTACTTC. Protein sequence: CASNHPSRRLSEQYF.